This record looks at one T cell receptor (beta chain) sequence and its context. This CDR3 contains 14 residues. CDR1 is MNHNS and CDR2 is SASEGT in the germline V gene. V dropped 4 bases and J dropped 2 bases, with 8 bases sitting between them. Generated by immunoSEQ multiplex PCR, the TCRdb table keeps only in-frame clones and is missing some. The sample lists more than 60,000 clones; less than 90% were seen once. The record originates from a study of cytotoxic CD8 clonotypes in ibrutinib-treated CLL. The specimen was PBMCs, collected after 24 months of ibrutinib treatment. The receptor was derived from a human donor with chronic lymphocytic leukemia. The genes are TRBV6-1 and TRBJ2-2; D remains unclear. CDR3 sequence: CASSVLENTGELFF. CDR3 sequence (DNA): TGTGCCAGCAGTGTATTGGAAAACACCGGGGAGCTGTTTTTT.